The 29 T cell receptor beta chains presented below share a single source sample, sequenced in a study of response to subunit inactivated influenza vaccine. TCRdb itself ran the RT-PCR reads through MiXCR, one entry per CDR3 protein. The top ten hold approximately 6.5% of the sample, which has about 700,000 distinct CDR3 sequences, about 15% seen once. The sample was PBMCs from blood, taken less than 15 days before vaccination. The origin of the receptors is a middle-aged man who received an inactivated influenza vaccine.

The CDR3 here is CASSLASGGTYNEQFF. The CDR3 DNA is TGTGCCAGCAGCTTAGCGTCAGGGGGCACCTACAATGAGCAGTTCTTC. This chain connects TRBV7-8 to TRBJ2-1; 8 nucleotides match TRBD1. Trimming removed 0 bases from V and 2 bases from J; junction bases left unmatched: 3. Germline-derived CDR1 and CDR2 are SGHVS and FQNEAQ. The CDR3 runs 16 residues.

This clonotype was recorded many times. CDR3 sequence: CASSQVSSSAYEQYF. The CDR3 DNA is TGCGCCAGCAGCCAAGTCTCTAGCTCAGCCTACGAGCAGTACTTC. This rearrangement joins TRBV4-1 to TRBJ2-7; weak D call: TRBD2 (5 bases). CDR3 length: 15 residues. Per the germline V gene, CDR1 is MGHRA and CDR2 is YSYEKL. V lost 1 base to trimming and J lost 2 bases, with 12 bases between them.

This clonotype has at least ten counts. The rearrangement links TRBV6-6 to TRBJ2-1; D gene uncertain. The V and J ends lost 4 bases and 8 bases respectively, with 12 bases between them. There are 13 residues in the CDR3. CDR1 is MNHNY and CDR2 is SVGAGI in the germline V gene (reference sequence). CDR3 nucleotides: TGTGCCAGCAGTTCATGGCTAGGCTATGAGCAGTTCTTC. It is translated as CASSSWLGYEQFF.

This clonotype was seen a few times. J is TRBJ1-1 and V is TRBV6-5; TRBD1 might be the D (6 bases). V was cut by 2 bases and J by 1 base, with 8 bases left in between. The CDR3 runs 14 residues. The germline CDR1 and CDR2 sequences are MNHEY and SVGAGI. The CDR3 protein is CASSYGGQNTEAFF. CDR3 DNA sequence: TGTGCCAGCAGTTACGGGGGGCAGAACACTGAAGCTTTCTTT.

This clonotype was counted ten times or more. The chain is built from TRBV29-1 and TRBJ2-6; D unresolved. The CDR3 runs to 18 residues. Trimming took off 2 bases at V and 0 bases at J, with 17 bases between the two ends. Germline V gene sequence: CDR1 SQVTM, CDR2 ANQGSEA. The chain's CDR3 is CSVELAGSPSSGANVLTF. As DNA, the CDR3 is TGCAGCGTTGAATTGGCCGGCAGCCCGAGCTCTGGGGCCAACGTCCTGACTTTC.

The rearrangement joins TRBV6-5 to TRBJ2-5; 8 positions match TRBD2. Trimming took 0 bases from V and 3 from J; bases not matched to a gene: 9. This CDR3 is 17 amino acids long. Germline V gives CDR1 MNHEY, CDR2 SVGAGI. The CDR3 DNA follows: TGTGCCAGCAGTTACTCCCCCGCGGGGGGATCGGAAGAGACCCAGTACTTC. Translated: CASSYSPAGGSEETQYF.

This clonotype was recorded a few times. The CDR3 nucleotides read TGCGCCAGCAGCTGGGCCCGAGGCACAGATACGCAGTATTTT. It translates to CASSWARGTDTQYF. The chain combines TRBV5-1 with TRBJ2-3; D is undetermined. The germline gives CDR1 SGHRS, CDR2 YFSETQ. This CDR3 spans 14 amino acids. V was pared by 3 bases and J by 1 base, with 9 bases between.

With regard to this clonotype: Mismatch with germline at one junction end may stem from a read error. The rearrangement joins TRBV14 to TRBJ2-3, with D perhaps matching TRBD1 or TRBD2 (5 bases each). Germline V gene lookup returns CDR1 SGHDN and CDR2 FVKESK. CDR3 length: 15 residues. The CDR3 coding sequence is TGTCCCAGCAGCCAAAGGATGGGGGTAGCAGATACGCAGTATTTT. It specifies CPSSQRMGVADTQYF.

This clonotype has a count of ten or more. This sequence joins TRBV7-9 and TRBJ2-1, with 14 bases that match TRBD2. This CDR3 comprises 15 residues. The V and J ends lost 5 bases and 9 bases, in that order; junction bases with no gene match: 6. Germline values: CDR1 SEHNR, CDR2 FQNEAQ (reference sequence). The CDR3 coding sequence is TGTGCCAGCAGCCTGACTAGCGGGAGGGCCCCTGAGCAGTTCTTC. Protein product: CASSLTSGRAPEQFF.

The CDR3 DNA reads as TGCAGCGCCGGGGTCCGGGACAGGGTCTTGAACACTGAAGCTTTCTTT. Its translation: CSAGVRDRVLNTEAFF. This chain joins TRBV29-1 and TRBJ1-1; 9 bases agree with TRBD1. Trimming removed 7 bases from V and 0 bases from J; junction bases left unmatched: 12. CDR3 length equals 16 residues. CDR1 is SQVTM, CDR2 ANQGSEA, per germline. Variable domain in full (rest from reference TRBV29-1 and TRBJ1-1): SAVISQKPSRDICQRGTSLTIQCQVDSQVTMMFWYRQQPGQSLTLIATANQGSEATYESGFVIDKFPISRPNLTFSTLTVSNMSPEDSSIYLCSAGVRDRVLNTEAFFGQGTRLTVV.

The genes are TRBV5-1 and TRBJ1-5; D call uncertain. V lost 2 bases, J lost 0 bases, and 9 bases lay in between. CDR1 is SGHRS, CDR2 YFSETQ, per germline. The CDR3 is made up of 15 amino acids. The CDR3 nucleotides are TGCGCCAGCAGCTTTCTCGGCGATAGCAATCAGCCCCAGCATTTT. This translates into CASSFLGDSNQPQHF.

This chain uses TRBV19 with TRBJ2-3; D gene ambiguous. The CDR3 is 12 residues long. Germline CDR1 is LNHDA and CDR2 is SQIVND (reference sequence). With 7 bases removed from V and 1 base from J, the gap between germline ends came to 6 bases. In nucleotides, the CDR3 is TGTGCCAGTATTGGACGCACAGATACGCAGTATTTT. Translation: CASIGRTDTQYF.

There are a few counts of this clonotype. This chain links TRBV6-5 with TRBJ2-1; D tentatively reads TRBD1 or TRBD2 (5 bases each). CDR1 and CDR2 from the germline V gene are MNHEY and SVGAGI. The length of the CDR3 is 15 residues. Trimming removed 2 bases from V and 9 bases from J, with 17 bases in between. The CDR3 protein is CASSYPGLTSGEQFF. In DNA, the CDR3 is TGTGCCAGCAGTTACCCAGGGTTAACGAGCGGTGAGCAGTTCTTC.

This clonotype has only a few counts. The chain carries TRBV3-1 and TRBJ2-3, with TRBD2 matching 16 bases. V was pared by 8 bases and J by 2 bases, with 1 base of the junction left unmatched. The CDR3 sequence is 15 residues long. The germline V gene has CDR1 LGHDT and CDR2 YNNKEL (reference sequence). Here the CDR3 DNA reads TGTGCCAGCGGGACTAGCGGGGGGGCCACAGATACGCAGTATTTT. Protein: CASGTSGGATDTQYF.

V usage is TRBV19 and J usage is TRBJ2-2; the D is unclear. Germline V gives CDR1 LNHDA, CDR2 SQIVND (reference sequence). V was shortened by 3 bases and J by 1 base, with 9 bases between the two germline ends. This CDR3 is built from 15 residues. CDR3 sequence reads: CASSIRALNTGELFF. CDR3 bases: TGTGCCAGTAGTATCCGGGCGTTGAACACCGGGGAGCTGTTTTTT.

This clonotype has a handful of counts. V gene TRBV7-2 combines with J gene TRBJ1-2; 10 bases match TRBD1. Trimming removed 3 bases from V and 6 bases from J; junction bases left unmatched: 4. The germline V gene encodes CDR1 SGHTA and CDR2 FQGNSA. The CDR3 consists of 14 residues. As DNA, the CDR3 is TGTGCCAGCAGCTTTCCGGACAGGGGGAATGGCTACACCTTC. This codes for CASSFPDRGNGYTF.

The table lists this clonotype with a few counts. The chain links TRBV11-2 to TRBJ1-2, with D unresolved. Germline CDR1 SGHAT, CDR2 FQNNGV. This CDR3 spans 14 amino acids. V was shortened by 8 bases and J by 2 bases, with 15 bases between the two germline ends. CDR3 sequence reads: CASGNERENYGYTF. Here the CDR3 DNA reads TGTGCCAGCGGAAACGAAAGGGAAAACTATGGCTACACCTTC.

V gene TRBV20-1 combines with J gene TRBJ2-1; 9 positions match TRBD1. The J segment lost 2 bases and the V segment lost 6 bases, leaving 17 bases of the junction unmatched. The CDR3 covers 18 residues. Germline V gene lookup returns CDR1 DFQATT and CDR2 SNEGSKA (reference sequence). Here the CDR3 reads CSATPGTGWPPPYNEQFF. The DNA for the CDR3 is TGCAGTGCCACTCCCGGGACAGGGTGGCCTCCACCCTACAATGAGCAGTTCTTC.

This clonotype has ten or more counts. This sequence joins TRBV29-1 and TRBJ1-1; D is unresolved. The CDR3 sequence is 11 residues long. V lost 4 bases to trimming and J lost 5 bases, with 8 bases between them. The germline V gene has CDR1 SQVTM and CDR2 ANQGSEA. The chain's CDR3 is CSVVRGTEAFF. CDR3 in DNA: TGCAGCGTTGTTCGGGGTACTGAAGCTTTCTTT.

The chain carries TRBV3-1 and TRBJ2-7; 9 nucleotides match TRBD1. Germline V gene sequence: CDR1 LGHDT, CDR2 YNNKEL (reference sequence). The CDR3 has 17 amino acids. With V trimmed by 0 bases and J by 7 bases, 13 bases remained unmatched. CDR3 loop: CASSQDSLRQGVNEQYF. CDR3 in DNA: TGTGCCAGCAGCCAAGATAGTTTGCGACAGGGGGTGAATGAGCAGTACTTC.

This clonotype was detected only a few times. The chain recombines TRBV20-1 with TRBJ2-5; 9 bases align to TRBD1. Germline V lookup: CDR1 DFQATT, CDR2 SNEGSKA (reference sequence). CDR3 length equals 14 residues. V gave up 0 bases and J gave up 4 bases; unmatched junction bases: 3. The CDR3 sequence is CSARDRGQGETQYF. The CDR3 nucleotides are TGCAGTGCTAGAGATCGGGGACAGGGAGAGACCCAGTACTTC.

This clonotype was detected once. The chain joins TRBV4-3 to TRBJ2-2; 10 bases are shared with TRBD1. Germline-derived CDR1 and CDR2 are LGHNA and YSLEER. The CDR3 is 16 residues long. The V segment lost 0 bases and the J segment 8 bases; nucleotides outside the gene matches: 6. CDR3: CASSQEDRGVIGELFF. The CDR3 nucleotides read TGCGCCAGCAGCCAAGAGGACAGGGGGGTAATTGGGGAGCTGTTTTTT.

The chain uses TRBV29-1 and TRBJ2-3; D is possibly TRBD2 (6 bases). Germline CDR1 is SQVTM and CDR2 is ANQGSEA. This CDR3 is built from 13 residues. V lost 3 bases to trimming and J lost 2 bases, with 9 bases between them. The CDR3 coding sequence is TGCAGCGTTGATGGAGGGGTCACAGATACGCAGTATTTT. This gives the protein CSVDGGVTDTQYF.

This clonotype was counted only a few times. V is TRBV15 and J is TRBJ2-3, with TRBD1 matching 8 bases. V gave up 0 bases and J gave up 3 bases; unmatched junction bases: 11. Germline CDR1 and CDR2: LNHNV and YYDKDF (reference sequence). The CDR3 has 18 residues. The CDR3 nucleotides are TGTGCCACCAGCAGAGATTCGGATTTAAGGGACAGGACAGATACGCAGTATTTT. Its translation: CATSRDSDLRDRTDTQYF.

This clonotype was seen more than once but under ten times. The gene calls are TRBV4-3 and TRBJ2-3; the D gene is possibly TRBD2 (6 bases). Looked up from germline, CDR1 is LGHNA and CDR2 is YSLEER. Trimming left V 5 bases short and J 0 bases short, with 15 bases between. This CDR3 has 16 amino acids. CDR3 coding DNA: TGCGCCAGCAGCGGCCGGGACTGGACTAGCACAGATACGCAGTATTTT. Translating gives CASSGRDWTSTDTQYF.

V and J are TRBV10-3 and TRBJ1-2; TRBD1 is a possible D gene (6 bases). Trimming removed 4 bases at V and 3 bases at J, with 15 bases between. Looked up from germline, CDR1 is ENHRY and CDR2 is SYGVKD. The length of the CDR3 is 15 residues. CDR3 amino acids: CAISALSTGDYGYTF. CDR3 nucleotide sequence: TGTGCCATCAGTGCCCTCTCGACAGGAGACTATGGCTACACCTTC.

This clonotype appeared a few times. This chain links TRBV12-3 or TRBV12-4 with TRBJ1-2; D unresolved. Trimming cost V 6 bases and J 4 bases, with 15 bases left between them. The CDR3 is 14 residues long. The chain's CDR3 is CASSPRWGTYGYTF. CDR3 nucleotide sequence: TGTGCCAGCAGCCCCCGGTGGGGAACCTATGGCTACACCTTC.

The chain couples TRBV7-2 to TRBJ2-1, with D uncertain. Germline V CDR1 and CDR2: SGHTA, FQGNSA. The CDR3 is 14 amino acids. With 1 base removed from V and 10 bases from J, the gap between germline ends came to 14 bases. CDR3 region: CASSLVGARKEQFF. The CDR3 DNA sequence: TGTGCCAGCAGCTTAGTTGGCGCGCGGAAGGAGCAGTTCTTC.

The chain couples TRBV18 to TRBJ1-1; 7 bases are shared with TRBD1. This CDR3 contains 16 residues. Germline CDR1 is KGHSH and CDR2 is LQKENI. Trimming removed 2 bases from V and 1 base from J; junction bases left unmatched: 7. DNA for the CDR3: TGTGCCAGCTCACCATCTGGGACAGCTACGAACACTGAAGCTTTCTTT. As protein: CASSPSGTATNTEAFF.